Following are 13 T cell receptor beta chains from one sample sequenced in a study of post-analysis software for immune sequencing data. General study findings and limits: Included in a set of five TRBV segments more frequent in patients than controls were TRBV5-6, TRBV5-1 and TRBV20-1.

No cognate antigen is known for these TCRs. TCR beta libraries were prepared from cDNA with unique molecular identifiers. TCRdb re-derived calls from the PCR reads in MiXCR, one entry per CDR3 protein. The sample comprises about 810,000 distinct CDR3 sequences, about 57% of which are singletons, and under 6% rests with the top ten. Sequenced material: blood. These receptors came from a girl aged 10-17 years with multiple sclerosis.

The chain recombines TRBV4-1 with TRBJ2-7; D perhaps matches TRBD1 (6 bases). This CDR3 has 15 residues. Per germline, CDR1 MGHRA and CDR2 YSYEKL. V was pared by 2 bases and J by 3 bases, with 14 bases between. The DNA for the CDR3 is TGCGCCAGCAGCCAACAGGGGCCCCCGGACTACGAGCAGTACTTC. It encodes CASSQQGPPDYEQYF.

The chain employs TRBV19 and TRBJ1-5, with D perhaps TRBD1 (6 bases). This CDR3 has 14 amino acids. V was cut by 4 bases and J by 5 bases, with 12 bases left in between. CDR1 LNHDA and CDR2 SQIVND come from the germline V gene (reference sequence). In nucleotides, the CDR3 is TGTGCCAGTAGTACGGGACAAGTTTATCAGCCCCAGCATTTT. Translating gives CASSTGQVYQPQHF.

J is TRBJ2-7 and V is TRBV5-1; D remains ambiguous. CDR1 and CDR2 from the germline V gene are SGHRS and YFSETQ. The V and J ends lost 1 base and 0 bases respectively, with 8 bases between them. This CDR3 region has 14 residues. The DNA for the CDR3 is TGCGCCAGCAGCTTGTTAGAAGGCTCCTACGAGCAGTACTTC. It yields the protein CASSLLEGSYEQYF.

The chain is built from TRBV6-1 and TRBJ2-1; TRBD2 aligns across 10 bases. V was pared by 8 bases and J by 1 base, with 8 bases of the junction left unmatched. Germline V gene sequence: CDR1 MNHNS, CDR2 SASEGT. CDR3 size: 16 residues. The CDR3, as DNA: TGTGCCAGCGGGAAAATACTAGCGGGATCCTACAATGAGCAGTTCTTC. Its translation: CASGKILAGSYNEQFF.

V usage is TRBV6-5 and J usage is TRBJ2-7; D might be TRBD2 (6 bases). With 6 bases removed from V and 0 bases from J, the gap between germline ends came to 12 bases. The CDR3 contains 14 residues. In germline, CDR1 is MNHEY, CDR2 SVGAGI. The CDR3 is CASSDGGSSYEQYF. The CDR3 DNA sequence: TGTGCCAGCAGCGACGGGGGAAGCTCCTACGAGCAGTACTTC.

In this sample, this clonotype turned up a few times. The chain employs TRBV5-1 and TRBJ2-7; D gene uncertain. Germline V gene lookup returns CDR1 SGHRS and CDR2 YFSETQ. Deletions cut 4 bases from V and 2 bases from J, with 13 bases between. The CDR3 contains 14 residues. This CDR3 reads CASSSYSDTYEQYF. The CDR3 coding sequence is TGCGCCAGCAGCAGCTACTCCGATACCTACGAGCAGTACTTC.

This clonotype was counted only a few times. This sequence joins TRBV5-1 and TRBJ1-4; the match to TRBD1 covers 7 bases. CDR3 length: 15 residues. Germline CDR1 and CDR2: SGHRS and YFSETQ. V lost 4 bases and J lost 4; bases outside the gene matches: 7. CDR3 in amino acids: CASSGITGVNEKLFF. The CDR3 nucleotides read TGCGCCAGCAGCGGAATAACAGGGGTTAATGAAAAACTGTTTTTT.

The rearrangement joins TRBV7-2 to TRBJ1-1, with a possible D match to TRBD1 (6 bases). Germline CDR1 is SGHTA and CDR2 is FQGNSA. V gave up 5 bases and J gave up 5 bases, with 12 bases separating them. CDR3 length: 13 residues. CDR3 in DNA: TGTGCCAGCAGCACTATCCAGGGGACTGAAGCTTTCTTT. It yields the protein CASSTIQGTEAFF.

This chain connects TRBV4-1 to TRBJ2-7, with D possibly TRBD2 on 6 matching bases. The V gene's germline CDR1 is MGHRA and CDR2 YSYEKL. V lost 4 bases and J lost 6, with 19 bases in between. The CDR3 runs 15 residues. CDR3 in amino acids: CASSPTAGRALEQYF. DNA of the CDR3: TGCGCCAGCAGCCCAACCGCGGGACGGGCCCTCGAGCAGTACTTC.

V is TRBV29-1 and J is TRBJ1-2; 8 bases align to TRBD1. This CDR3 spans 12 amino acids. Trimming took 4 bases from V and 7 from J; bases not matched to a gene: 5. Germline V gene sequence: CDR1 SQVTM, CDR2 ANQGSEA. CDR3 in DNA: TGCAGCGTTGTTGGACAGGGAAGTGGCTACACCTTC. This sequence encodes CSVVGQGSGYTF.

The sample holds many counts of this clonotype. The chain joins TRBV5-1 to TRBJ2-3; 8 bases are a match to TRBD2. The CDR3 has 15 residues. Germline values: CDR1 SGHRS, CDR2 YFSETQ. The V gene end was trimmed by 4 bases and the J gene end by 8 bases; junction bases not matched to a gene: 12. CDR3 DNA sequence: TGCGCCAGCAGCCCCGAGTCCGGGGGGGGTGTTACGCAGTATTTT. It translates to CASSPESGGGVTQYF.

This clonotype was counted a single time. J is TRBJ2-3 and V is TRBV4-2; D uncertain. The CDR3 covers 15 residues. Germline V gene data show CDR1 as LGHNA and CDR2 as YNFKEQ. Trimming stripped 0 bases from V and 6 bases from J, with 13 bases between. Here the CDR3 reads CASSQEVLTSDTQYF. The CDR3 DNA reads as TGTGCCAGCAGCCAAGAAGTGCTAACATCGGATACGCAGTATTTT.

This clonotype has a single count. The rearrangement joins TRBV14 to TRBJ2-3; no firm D call. The V gene lost 1 base and the J gene lost 0 bases, with 11 bases spanning the gap. The length of the CDR3 is 16 residues. The germline CDR1 and CDR2 sequences are SGHDN and FVKESK. CDR3 nucleotide sequence: TGTGCCAGCAGCCAAGCTGGCAGACCTAGCACAGATACGCAGTATTTT. Protein sequence: CASSQAGRPSTDTQYF.